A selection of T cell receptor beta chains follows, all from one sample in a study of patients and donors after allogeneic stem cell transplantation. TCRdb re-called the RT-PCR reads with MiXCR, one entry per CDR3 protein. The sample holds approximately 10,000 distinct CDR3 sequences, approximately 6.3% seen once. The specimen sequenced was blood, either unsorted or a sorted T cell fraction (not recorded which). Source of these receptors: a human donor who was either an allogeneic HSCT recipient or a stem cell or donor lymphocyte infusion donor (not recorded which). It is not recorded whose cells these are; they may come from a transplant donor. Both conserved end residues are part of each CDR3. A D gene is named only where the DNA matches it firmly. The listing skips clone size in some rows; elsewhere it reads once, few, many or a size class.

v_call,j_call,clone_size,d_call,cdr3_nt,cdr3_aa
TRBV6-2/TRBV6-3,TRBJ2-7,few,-,TGTGCCAGCAGTTACTCCGGGACCCCCGCGGCGTACTTC,CASSYSGTPAAYF
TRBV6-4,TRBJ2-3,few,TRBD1,TGTGCCAGCAGTCCCAGGACAGGGGGGACAGATACGCAGTATTTT,CASSPRTGGTDTQYF
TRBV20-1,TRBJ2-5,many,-,TGCAGTGCTAGGTTCACTGTGGATGAGACCCAGTACTTC,CSARFTVDETQYF
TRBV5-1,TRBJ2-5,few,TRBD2,TGCGCCAGCACTAGCGGGAGGGCCGAAGAGACCCAGTACTTC,CASTSGRAEETQYF
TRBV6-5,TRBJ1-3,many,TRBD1,TGTGCCAGCAGTTACTCTTGGACAGGCAGCTCTGGAAACACCATATATTTT,CASSYSWTGSSGNTIYF
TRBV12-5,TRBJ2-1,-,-,TGTGCTAGTGGTTTTGGGCTGGCTTACAATGAGCAGTTCTTC,CASGFGLAYNEQFF
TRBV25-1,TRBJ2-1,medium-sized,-,TGTGCCAGCAGTGAAAACCCTAGCTACAATGAGCAGTTCTTC,CASSENPSYNEQFF
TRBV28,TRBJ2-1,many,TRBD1,TGTGCCAGCAGTTTGCTTGCGGGACAGGGGGCACACAATGAGCAGTTCTTC,CASSLLAGQGAHNEQFF
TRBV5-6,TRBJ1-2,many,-,TGTGCCAGCAGCTTGCGGGGGTCACGGTACTATGGCTACACCTTC,CASSLRGSRYYGYTF
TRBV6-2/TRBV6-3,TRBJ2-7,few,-,TGTGCCAGCAGTCCTTACCACGGGGGAGGCTTCTACGAGCAGTACTTC,CASSPYHGGGFYEQYF
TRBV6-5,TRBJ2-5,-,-,TGTGCCAGCAGTTACTCAACCTCAGTGTCTCCAGAGACCCAGTACTTC,CASSYSTSVSPETQYF
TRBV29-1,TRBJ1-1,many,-,TGCAGCGTAAAGACAGGGAACACTGAAGCTTTCTTT,CSVKTGNTEAFF
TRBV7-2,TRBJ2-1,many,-,TGTGCCAGCAGCTTAGGCGGGATGGACTACAATGAGCAGTTCTTC,CASSLGGMDYNEQFF
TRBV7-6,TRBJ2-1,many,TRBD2,TGTGCCAGCAGCTTAGCTTCTAGACTAGCGGGAGTAGAGCAGTTCTTC,CASSLASRLAGVEQFF
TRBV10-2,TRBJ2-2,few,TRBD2,TGCGCCAGCAGTGGACTAGCGGGAAACACCGGGGAGCTGTTTTTT,CASSGLAGNTGELFF
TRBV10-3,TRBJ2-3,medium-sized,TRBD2,TGTGCCATCAGTGAAACTAGCGGGAGGACAGATACGCAGTATTTT,CAISETSGRTDTQYF
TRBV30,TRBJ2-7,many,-,TGTGCCTGGAGTATTCTACAGGGTTCCTACGAGCAGTACTTC,CAWSILQGSYEQYF
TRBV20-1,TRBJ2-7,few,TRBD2,TGCAGTGCTTCCTCTAGCGGGACGTGGGAGCAGTACTTC,CSASSSGTWEQYF
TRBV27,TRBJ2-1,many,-,TGTGCCAGCAGTTTAGAGGGACTCTACAATGAGCAGTTCTTC,CASSLEGLYNEQFF
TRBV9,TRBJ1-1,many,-,TGTGCCAGCAGCGTAGGGACGAGGACTGAAGCTTTCTTT,CASSVGTRTEAFF
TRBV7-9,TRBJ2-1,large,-,TGTGCCAGCAGCCCGGGTCGAGTTTCCTACAATGAGCAGTTCTTC,CASSPGRVSYNEQFF
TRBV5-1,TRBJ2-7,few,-,TGCGCCAGCAGCCGGGGAAAAGATCTTGGGAACGAGCAGTACTTC,CASSRGKDLGNEQYF
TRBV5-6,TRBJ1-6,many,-,TGTGCCAGCAGCTTGGTGGGGGAGGCCTATAATTCACCCCTCCACTTT,CASSLVGEAYNSPLHF
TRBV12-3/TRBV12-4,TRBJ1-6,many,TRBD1,TGTGCCAGCAGTCCTAGCCGCACAGGGGGATCACCCCTCCACTTT,CASSPSRTGGSPLHF
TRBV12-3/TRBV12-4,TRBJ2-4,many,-,TGTGCCAGCAGTTTAGGGGATGTAGCCAAAAACATTCAGTACTTC,CASSLGDVAKNIQYF
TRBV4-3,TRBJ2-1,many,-,TGCGCCAGCAGCCAAGATCTTGGGACCCGCTACAATGAGCAGTTCTTC,CASSQDLGTRYNEQFF
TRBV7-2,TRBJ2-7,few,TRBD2,TGTGCCAGCAGCCCTGGACTAGCGGGAGTAAGCGAGCAGTACTTC,CASSPGLAGVSEQYF
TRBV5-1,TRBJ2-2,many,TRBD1,TGCGCCAGCAGCTCCCTCGACAGGGGGGACACCGGGGAGCTGTTTTTT,CASSSLDRGDTGELFF
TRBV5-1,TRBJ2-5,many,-,TGCGCCAGCACCCCGGACAGTTTTTTCCAAGAGACCCAGTACTTC,CASTPDSFFQETQYF
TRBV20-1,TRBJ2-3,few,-,TGCAGTGCTAGCATCGGGAGCTATTGGATGGATACGCAGTATTTT,CSASIGSYWMDTQYF
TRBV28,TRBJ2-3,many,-,TGTGCCAGCAGTTCCCTCCCGGCGGTCAGCACAGATACGCAGTATTTT,CASSSLPAVSTDTQYF
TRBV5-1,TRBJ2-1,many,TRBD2,TGCGCCAGCCATCTAGCGGGATCCTACAATGAGCAGTTCTTC,CASHLAGSYNEQFF
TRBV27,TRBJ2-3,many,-,TGTGCCAGCAGTTTATCGTACCGTACAGATACGCAGTATTTT,CASSLSYRTDTQYF
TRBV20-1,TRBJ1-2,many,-,TGCAGTGCTAGGCGGGGCAGTGGGAACTATGGCTACACCTTC,CSARRGSGNYGYTF
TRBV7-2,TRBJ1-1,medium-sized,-,TGTGCCAGCAGCCCTGGTGGCACTGAAGCTTTCTTT,CASSPGGTEAFF
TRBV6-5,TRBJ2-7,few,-,TGTGCCAGCAGTTCGAGATCGGGGGTCTACGAGCAGTACTTC,CASSSRSGVYEQYF
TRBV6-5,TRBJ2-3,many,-,TGTGCCAGCAGGTTAGCGGACCACACAGATACGCAGTATTTT,CASRLADHTDTQYF
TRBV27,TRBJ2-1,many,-,TGTGCCAGCCGTAAGGGGTCCTACAATGAGCAGTTCTTC,CASRKGSYNEQFF
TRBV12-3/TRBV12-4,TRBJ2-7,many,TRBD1,TGTGCCAGCAGTTTACAGGGGGCTCCTACCTACGAGCAGTACTTC,CASSLQGAPTYEQYF
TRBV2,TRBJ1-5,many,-,TGTGCCAGCACTGAGCTGGGTTATCAGCCCCAGCATTTT,CASTELGYQPQHF
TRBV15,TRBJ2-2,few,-,TGTGCCACTAGGACTTCAGGGAACACCGGGGAGCTGTTTTTT,CATRTSGNTGELFF
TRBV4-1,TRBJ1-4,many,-,TGCGCCAGCAGCCAAGCAACAGGGTCAACTAATGAAAAACTGTTTTTT,CASSQATGSTNEKLFF
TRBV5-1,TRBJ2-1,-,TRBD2,TGCGCCAGCAGCTTGGCGACTAGCGGGAGTGGTGAGCAGTTCTTC,CASSLATSGSGEQFF
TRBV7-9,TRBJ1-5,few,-,TGTGCCAGCAGCTTAGGGGACGGGTACAATCAGCCCCAGCATTTT,CASSLGDGYNQPQHF
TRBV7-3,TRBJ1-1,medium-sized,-,TGTGCCAGCAGCCTGACACAGAACACTGAAGCTTTCTTT,CASSLTQNTEAFF
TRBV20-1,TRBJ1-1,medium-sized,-,TGCAGTGCTAGAGATCCCACAGGACCGAACACTGAAGCTTTCTTT,CSARDPTGPNTEAFF
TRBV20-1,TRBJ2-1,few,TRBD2,TGCAGTGCTAGAGATTGGGAACTAGCGGGAGGCAATGAGCAGTTCTTC,CSARDWELAGGNEQFF
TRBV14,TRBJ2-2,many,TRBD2,TGTGCCAGCAGCCAAGATAAGACACTAGCGGGATCCGGGGAGCTGTTTTTT,CASSQDKTLAGSGELFF
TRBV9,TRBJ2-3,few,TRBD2,TGTGCCAGCAGAAAAAGCCCGGGACTACACACTAGCACAGATACGCAGTATTTT,CASRKSPGLHTSTDTQYF
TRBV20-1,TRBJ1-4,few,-,TGCAGTCCAAGCAGGTACACAGATTGGGACGAAAAACTGTTTTTT,CSPSRYTDWDEKLFF
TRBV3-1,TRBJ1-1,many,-,TGTGCCAGCAGTTCCACAGGGACTGAAGCTTTCTTT,CASSSTGTEAFF
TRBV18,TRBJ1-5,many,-,TGTGCCAGCTCACCAGAGGGCAATAGCAATCAGCCCCAGCATTTT,CASSPEGNSNQPQHF
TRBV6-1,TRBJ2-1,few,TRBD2,TGTGCCAGCAGGAGGCCGGGACTAGTCTCGAATGAGCAGTTCTTC,CASRRPGLVSNEQFF
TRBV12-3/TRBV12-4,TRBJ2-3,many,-,TGTGCCAGCGCCTCCAGAAGACGCGTTCGGGATACGCAGTATTTT,CASASRRRVRDTQYF
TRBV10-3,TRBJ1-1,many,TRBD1,TGTGCCATCAGTGGGCGACAGGGAAACACTGAAGCTTTCTTT,CAISGRQGNTEAFF
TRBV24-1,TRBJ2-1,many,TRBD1,TGTGCCACCAGTGATCCCGGGACAGGATGGGGTGAGCAGTTCTTC,CATSDPGTGWGEQFF
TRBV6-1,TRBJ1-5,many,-,TGTGCCAGCAGTGAACGCCGGACCAATCAGCCCCAGCATTTT,CASSERRTNQPQHF
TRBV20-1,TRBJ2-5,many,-,TGCAGTGCCACGCCCCGACTCCGTGAGACCCAGTACTTC,CSATPRLRETQYF
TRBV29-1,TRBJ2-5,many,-,TGCAGCGCTGCAACACGAATCCAAGAGACCCAGTACTTC,CSAATRIQETQYF
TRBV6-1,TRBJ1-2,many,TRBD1,TGTGCCAGCATTGTTGGGGACAGTCGCGACTATGGCTACACCTTC,CASIVGDSRDYGYTF